In its sample, the clone carrying this TCR beta chain was seen a few times. The target antigen is unknown. V lost 4 bases to trimming and J lost 7 bases, with 14 bases between them. Looked up from germline, CDR1 is SGHRS and CDR2 is YFSETQ. CDR3 length equals 14 residues. The method was immunoSEQ multiplex PCR; TCRdb's version includes in-frame clones alone and lacks a portion of them. The sample includes 85,000 to 90,000 clones, approximately 90% of them seen just once. This entry belongs to a study of graft-versus-host responses after intestinal transplantation. Study in general: In this cohort, recipients had multivisceral, liver-intestinal, or isolated intestinal transplants. Anti-thymocyte globulin induction was given to all recipients, followed by tacrolimus and steroids for three to four years.

General study points: Among recipient marrow samples, GvH clones were found; some appeared first in ileum or blood. Within allografts, high graft-versus-host to host-versus-graft clonal ratios were seen among patients with graft-donor T cell macrochimerism.

The sequences come from unstimulated CD4+ T cells sorted from spleen or lymph node cells, collected before transplant. This chain uses TRBV5-1 with TRBJ1-4; D perhaps matches TRBD1 (6 bases). The receptor comes from a human donor who was the organ donor for an intestinal transplant. The CDR3 DNA sequence: TGCGCCAGCAGCGATCCTAGAGGGGGTGAAAAACTGTTTTTT. This gives the protein CASSDPRGGEKLFF.